The next 8 T cell receptor beta chains were all read from a single sample in a study of blood T cell repertoires in COVID-19. The data were produced by immunoSEQ multiplex PCR, yet TCRdb's version contains in-frame clones alone and is incomplete. The sample carries approximately 30,000 clones, 90% to 95% recorded once. The sample was peripheral blood. All receptors come from a human donor with active COVID-19. The donor label of this sample is uncertain.

The J gene is TRBJ2-1, the V gene TRBV27; 10 nucleotides align to TRBD2. Germline V gene data show CDR1 as MNHEY and CDR2 as SMNVEV (reference sequence). The length of the CDR3 is 16 residues. After removal of 0 bases from V and 8 bases from J, the junction contained 7 bases not matched to a gene. The CDR3 is CASSLSPGTSADEQFF. CDR3 nucleotide sequence: TGTGCCAGCAGTTTATCGCCGGGGACTAGCGCGGATGAGCAGTTCTTC.

V gene TRBV28 combines with J gene TRBJ2-3; weak D call: TRBD1 (5 bases). Trimming shortened V by 5 bases and J by 4 bases, and 22 bases separated the two germline ends. The CDR3 length is 17 residues. CDR1 and CDR2 (germline): MDHEN, SYDVKM. The CDR3 here is CASSELGIQVGSDTQYF. CDR3 sequence (DNA): TGTGCCAGCAGTGAGCTAGGGATACAGGTGGGGTCAGATACGCAGTATTTT.

V and J are TRBV4-3 and TRBJ1-2, with 11 bases that match TRBD1. Germline values: CDR1 LGHNA, CDR2 YSLEER. There are 16 residues in the CDR3. V lost 1 base to trimming and J lost 3 bases; unmatched junction nucleotides: 4. In DNA form, the CDR3 reads TGCGCCAGCAGCCAAGTCGGGGACAGGGGGTACTATGGCTACACCTTC. It translates to CASSQVGDRGYYGYTF.

Here the CDR3 DNA reads TGTGCCAGCAGCTCCCCAGGGGATAGCAATCAGCCCCAGCATTTT. As protein: CASSSPGDSNQPQHF. The chain carries TRBV7-8 and TRBJ1-5, with D possibly matching TRBD1 (6 bases). The CDR3 has 15 residues. Germline loops: CDR1 SGHVS, CDR2 FQNEAQ. Between the trimmed V and J ends, which lost 4 bases and 0 bases, there was a span of 10 bases.

This chain joins TRBV5-6 and TRBJ2-3; 7 positions match TRBD1. CDR3 size: 13 residues. Germline values: CDR1 SGHDT, CDR2 YYEEEE. V lost 4 bases to trimming and J lost 3 bases; unmatched junction nucleotides: 2. CDR3: CASSRQGTDTQYF. In nucleotides, the CDR3 is TGTGCCAGCAGCCGACAGGGAACAGATACGCAGTATTTT.

J is TRBJ2-6 and V is TRBV5-1, with 8 bases identical to TRBD1. Trimming took 2 bases from V and 2 from J; bases not matched to a gene: 15. Germline CDR1 reads SGHRS; CDR2 reads YFSETQ. The CDR3 has 20 residues. The CDR3 region has the DNA TGCGCCAGCAGCTTCAATGCGCTGACAGGGGTAAGCCCTGGGGCCAACGTCCTGACTTTC. This translates into CASSFNALTGVSPGANVLTF.

The rearrangement joins TRBV28 to TRBJ2-2; a weak D match, TRBD2 (5 bases). The CDR3 loop spans 14 amino acids. Per germline, CDR1 MDHEN and CDR2 SYDVKM. Trimming pared 2 bases from V and 6 bases from J, leaving 10 bases between. The CDR3 is CASSLGTGSGELFF. Here the CDR3 DNA reads TGTGCCAGCAGTTTAGGTACGGGGTCCGGGGAGCTGTTTTTT.

The chain couples TRBV5-1 to TRBJ1-2, with a weak D call TRBD1 (5 bases). Per germline, CDR1 SGHRS and CDR2 YFSETQ. With 4 bases removed from V and 4 bases from J, the gap between germline ends came to 8 bases. This CDR3 spans 12 amino acids. The CDR3, as DNA: TGCGCCAGCAGCACAGACAGCTATGGCTACACCTTC. It codes for CASSTDSYGYTF.